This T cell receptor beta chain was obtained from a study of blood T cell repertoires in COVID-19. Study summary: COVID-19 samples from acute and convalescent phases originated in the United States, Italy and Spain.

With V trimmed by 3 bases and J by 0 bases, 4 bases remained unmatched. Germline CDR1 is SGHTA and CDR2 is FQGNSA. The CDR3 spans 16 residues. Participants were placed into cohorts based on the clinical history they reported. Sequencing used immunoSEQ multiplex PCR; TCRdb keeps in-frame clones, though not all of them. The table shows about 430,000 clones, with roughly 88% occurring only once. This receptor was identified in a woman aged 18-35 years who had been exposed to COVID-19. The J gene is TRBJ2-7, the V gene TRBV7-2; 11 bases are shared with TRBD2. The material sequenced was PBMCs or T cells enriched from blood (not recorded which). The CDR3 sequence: CASSFKLAGVSYEQYF. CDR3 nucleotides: TGTGCCAGCAGCTTTAAACTAGCGGGGGTCTCCTACGAGCAGTACTTC.